The sequence of this T cell receptor (beta chain) was determined in a study of control samples from healthy donors and cancer patients. Clones were sequenced by immunoSEQ multiplex PCR, and TCRdb holds only the in-frame ones, with some missing. The sample includes about 150,000 clones, roughly 93% of them seen just once. The germline gives CDR1 MNHEY, CDR2 SVGEGT. This CDR3 comprises 12 residues. With 2 bases removed from V and 7 bases from J, the gap between germline ends came to 9 bases. The specimen was blood. This receptor was identified in a man between 50 and 59 years old in good health. This chain uses TRBV6-2 or TRBV6-3 with TRBJ2-7; no firm D call. In DNA, the CDR3 is TGTGCCAGCAGTTACCTTCCCGCGGAGCAGTACTTC. Encoded protein: CASSYLPAEQYF.